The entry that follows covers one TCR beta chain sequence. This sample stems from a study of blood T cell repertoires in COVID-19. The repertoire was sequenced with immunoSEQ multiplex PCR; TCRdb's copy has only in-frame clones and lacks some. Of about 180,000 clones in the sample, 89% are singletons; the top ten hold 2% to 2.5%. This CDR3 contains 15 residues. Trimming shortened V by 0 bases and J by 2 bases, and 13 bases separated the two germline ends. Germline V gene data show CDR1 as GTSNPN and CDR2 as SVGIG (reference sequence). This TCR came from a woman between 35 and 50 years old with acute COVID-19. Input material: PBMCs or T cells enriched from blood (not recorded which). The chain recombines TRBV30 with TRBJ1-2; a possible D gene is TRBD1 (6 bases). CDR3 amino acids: CAWSVFGGENYGYTF. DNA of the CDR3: TGTGCCTGGAGTGTTTTTGGGGGCGAGAACTATGGCTACACCTTC.